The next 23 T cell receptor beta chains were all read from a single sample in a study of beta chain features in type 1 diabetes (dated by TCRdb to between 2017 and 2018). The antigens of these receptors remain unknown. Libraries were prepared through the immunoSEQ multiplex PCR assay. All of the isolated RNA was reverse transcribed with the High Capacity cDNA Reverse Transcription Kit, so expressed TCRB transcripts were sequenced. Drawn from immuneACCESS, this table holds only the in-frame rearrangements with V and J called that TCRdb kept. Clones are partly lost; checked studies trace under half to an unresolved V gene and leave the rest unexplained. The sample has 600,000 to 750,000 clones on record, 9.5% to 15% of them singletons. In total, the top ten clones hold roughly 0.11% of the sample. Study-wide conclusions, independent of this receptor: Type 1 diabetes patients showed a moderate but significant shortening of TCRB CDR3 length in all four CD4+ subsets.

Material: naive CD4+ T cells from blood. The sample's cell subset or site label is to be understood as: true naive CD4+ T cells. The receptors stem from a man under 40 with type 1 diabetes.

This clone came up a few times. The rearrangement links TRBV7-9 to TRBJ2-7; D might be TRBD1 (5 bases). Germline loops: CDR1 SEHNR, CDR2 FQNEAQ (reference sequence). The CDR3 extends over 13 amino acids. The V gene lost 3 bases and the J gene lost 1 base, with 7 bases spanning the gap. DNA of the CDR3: TGTGCCAGCAGCTTTGACAGTTCCTACGAGCAGTACTTC. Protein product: CASSFDSSYEQYF.

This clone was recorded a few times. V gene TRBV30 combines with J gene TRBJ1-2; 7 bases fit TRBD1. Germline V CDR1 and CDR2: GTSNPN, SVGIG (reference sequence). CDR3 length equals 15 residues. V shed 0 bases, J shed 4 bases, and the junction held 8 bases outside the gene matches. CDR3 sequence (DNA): TGTGCCTGGAGTGTGCCGGACAGGTTCGCCTATGGCTACACCTTC. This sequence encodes CAWSVPDRFAYGYTF. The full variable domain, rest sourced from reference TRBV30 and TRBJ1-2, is SQTIHQWPATLVQPVGSPLSLECTVEGTSNPNLYWYRQAAGRGLQLLFYSVGIGQISSEVPQNLSASRPQDRQFILSSKKLLLSDSGFYLCAWSVPDRFAYGYTFGSGTRLTVV.

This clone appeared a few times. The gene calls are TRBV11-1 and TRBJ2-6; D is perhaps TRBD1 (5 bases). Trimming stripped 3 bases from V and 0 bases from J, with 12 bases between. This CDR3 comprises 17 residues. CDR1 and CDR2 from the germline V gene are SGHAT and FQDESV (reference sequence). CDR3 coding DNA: TGTGCCAGCAGCTTGCACAGGACCCTCTCTGGGGCCAACGTCCTGACTTTC. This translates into CASSLHRTLSGANVLTF. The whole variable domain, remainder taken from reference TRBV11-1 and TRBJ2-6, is EAEVAQSPRYKITEKSQAVAFWCDPISGHATLYWYRQILGQGPELLVQFQDESVVDDSQLPKDRFSAERLKGVDSTLKIQPAELGDSAMYLCASSLHRTLSGANVLTFGAGSRLTVL.

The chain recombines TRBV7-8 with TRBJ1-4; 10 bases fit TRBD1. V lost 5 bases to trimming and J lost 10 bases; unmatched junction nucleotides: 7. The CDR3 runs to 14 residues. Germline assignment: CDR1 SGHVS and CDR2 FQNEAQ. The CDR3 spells CASSPTGQGRKLFF. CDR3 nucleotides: TGTGCCAGCAGCCCCACGGGACAGGGGCGAAAACTGTTTTTT.

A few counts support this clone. The CDR3 loop reads CASSFLEEDSNQPQHF. The CDR3 DNA follows: TGTGCCAGCAGCTTTTTGGAGGAGGATAGCAATCAGCCCCAGCATTTT. The chain carries TRBV12-1 and TRBJ1-5. TRBV12-1 is tagged as a pseudogene. There are 16 residues in the CDR3.

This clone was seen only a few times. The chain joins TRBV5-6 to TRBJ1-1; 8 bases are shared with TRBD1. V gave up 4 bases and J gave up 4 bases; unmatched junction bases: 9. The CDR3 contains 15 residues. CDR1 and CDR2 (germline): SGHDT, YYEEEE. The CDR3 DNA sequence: TGTGCCAGCAGCGCGCCCAGGGGGCAGGCCACTGAAGCTTTCTTT. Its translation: CASSAPRGQATEAFF.

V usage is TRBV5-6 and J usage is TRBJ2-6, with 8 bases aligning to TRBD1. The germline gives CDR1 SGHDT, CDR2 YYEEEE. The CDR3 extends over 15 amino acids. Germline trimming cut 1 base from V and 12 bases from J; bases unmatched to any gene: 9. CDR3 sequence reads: CASSLSQGATGVLTF. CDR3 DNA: TGTGCCAGCAGCTTGAGCCAGGGGGCCACCGGCGTCCTGACTTTC.

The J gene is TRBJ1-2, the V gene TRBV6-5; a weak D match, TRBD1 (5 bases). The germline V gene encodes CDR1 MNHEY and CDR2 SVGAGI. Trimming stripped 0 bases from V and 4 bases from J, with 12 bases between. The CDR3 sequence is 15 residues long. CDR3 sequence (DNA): TGTGCCAGCAGTTACTCAGCAGGGATTCTCTATGGCTACACCTTC. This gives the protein CASSYSAGILYGYTF.

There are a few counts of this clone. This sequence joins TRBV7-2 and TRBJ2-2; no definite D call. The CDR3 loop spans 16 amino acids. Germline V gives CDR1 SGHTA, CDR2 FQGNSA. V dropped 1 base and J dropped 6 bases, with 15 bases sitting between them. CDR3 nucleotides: TGTGCCAGCAGCTTAGAAAGGTTTTCAGGAGCCGGGGAGCTGTTTTTT. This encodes CASSLERFSGAGELFF.

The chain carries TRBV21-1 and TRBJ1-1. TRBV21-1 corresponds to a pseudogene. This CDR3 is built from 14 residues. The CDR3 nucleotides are TGTGCCAGCACCTTCGAGTCCCGAGGGACTGAAGCTTTCTTT. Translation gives CASTFESRGTEAFF.

CDR3 nucleotide sequence: TGTGCCACCCGTTCCCAGGGTCGAGCCCAGCATTTT. This sequence encodes CATRSQGRAQHF. This chain uses TRBV19 with TRBJ1-5, with TRBD1 as a possible D gene (5 bases). Trimming cost V 10 bases and J 11 bases, with 18 bases left between them. This CDR3 is built from 12 residues. Germline V CDR1 and CDR2: LNHDA, SQIVND (reference sequence).

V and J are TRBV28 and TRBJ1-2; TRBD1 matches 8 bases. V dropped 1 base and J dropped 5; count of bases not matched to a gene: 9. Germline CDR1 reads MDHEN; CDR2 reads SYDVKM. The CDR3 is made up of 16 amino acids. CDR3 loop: CASSLFSAGTGYGYTF. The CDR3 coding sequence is TGTGCCAGCAGTTTATTCTCCGCCGGGACAGGATATGGCTACACCTTC.

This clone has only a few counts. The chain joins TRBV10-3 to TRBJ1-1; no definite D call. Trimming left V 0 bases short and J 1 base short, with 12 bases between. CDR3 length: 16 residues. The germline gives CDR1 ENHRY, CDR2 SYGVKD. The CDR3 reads CAISESTGGANTEAFF. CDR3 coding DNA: TGTGCCATCAGTGAGTCGACGGGCGGCGCGAACACTGAAGCTTTCTTT.

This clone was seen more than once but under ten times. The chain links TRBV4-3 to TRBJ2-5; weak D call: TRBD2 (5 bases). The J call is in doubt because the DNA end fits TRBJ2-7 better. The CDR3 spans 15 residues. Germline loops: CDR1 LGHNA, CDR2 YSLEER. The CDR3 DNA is TGCGCCAGCAGCCAAGACTACGGGGTAACCTACGAGCAGTACTTC. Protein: CASSQDYGVTYEQYF.

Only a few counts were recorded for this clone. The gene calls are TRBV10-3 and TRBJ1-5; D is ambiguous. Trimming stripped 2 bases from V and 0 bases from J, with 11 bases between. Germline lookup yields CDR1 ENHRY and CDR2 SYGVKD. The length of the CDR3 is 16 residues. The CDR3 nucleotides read TGTGCCATCAGTGAGAGACCAGGTGATAGCAATCAGCCCCAGCATTTT. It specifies CAISERPGDSNQPQHF.

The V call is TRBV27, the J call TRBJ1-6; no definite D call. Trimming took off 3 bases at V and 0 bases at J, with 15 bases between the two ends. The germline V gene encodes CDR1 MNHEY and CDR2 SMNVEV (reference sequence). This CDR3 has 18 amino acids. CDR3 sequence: CASSFGSLPRSYNSPLHF. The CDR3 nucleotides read TGTGCCAGCAGTTTTGGGTCTCTACCACGCTCCTATAATTCACCCCTCCACTTT.

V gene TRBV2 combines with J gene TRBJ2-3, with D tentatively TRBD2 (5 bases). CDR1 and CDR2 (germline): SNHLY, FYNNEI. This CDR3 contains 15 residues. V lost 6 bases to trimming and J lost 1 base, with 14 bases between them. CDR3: CASSQQLEGTDTQYF. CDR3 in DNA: TGTGCCAGCAGCCAGCAGTTGGAGGGCACAGATACGCAGTATTTT. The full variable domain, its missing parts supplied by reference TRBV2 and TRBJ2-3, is EPEVTQTPSHQVTQMGQEVILRCVPISNHLYFYWYRQILGQKVEFLVSFYNNEISEKSEIFDDQFSVERPDGSNFTLKIRSTKLEDSAMYFCASSQQLEGTDTQYFGPGTRLTVL.

CDR3 loop: CASSQDWSVGGADTQYF. CDR3 sequence (DNA): TGCGCCAGCAGCCAAGATTGGTCCGTCGGGGGCGCAGATACGCAGTATTTT. This chain joins TRBV4-3 and TRBJ2-3, with D perhaps assigned TRBD1 or TRBD2 (6 bases each). Germline assignment: CDR1 LGHNA and CDR2 YSLEER. V lost 0 bases and J lost 4, with 17 bases in between. The CDR3 is 17 residues long.

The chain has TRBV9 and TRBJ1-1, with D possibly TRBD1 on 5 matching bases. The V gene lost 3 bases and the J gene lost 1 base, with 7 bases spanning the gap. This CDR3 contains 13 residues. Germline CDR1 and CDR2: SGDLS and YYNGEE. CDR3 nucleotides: TGTGCCAGCAGCGCAGGGAAGAACACTGAAGCTTTCTTT. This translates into CASSAGKNTEAFF.

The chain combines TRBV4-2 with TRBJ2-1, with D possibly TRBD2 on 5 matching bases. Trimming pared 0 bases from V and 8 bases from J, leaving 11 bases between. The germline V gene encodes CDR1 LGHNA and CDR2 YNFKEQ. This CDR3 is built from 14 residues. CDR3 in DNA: TGTGCCAGCAGCCAAGAAAGGGCCGGGGATGAGCAGTTCTTC. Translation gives CASSQERAGDEQFF.

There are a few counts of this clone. CDR3 in amino acids: CASSEGLPWEQYF. The CDR3, as DNA: TGTGCCAGCAGTGAAGGCCTCCCTTGGGAGCAGTACTTC. The chain is built from TRBV2 and TRBJ2-7; D is ambiguous. Trimming shortened V by 1 base and J by 7 bases, and 11 bases separated the two germline ends. The CDR3 contains 13 residues. Looked up from germline, CDR1 is SNHLY and CDR2 is FYNNEI.

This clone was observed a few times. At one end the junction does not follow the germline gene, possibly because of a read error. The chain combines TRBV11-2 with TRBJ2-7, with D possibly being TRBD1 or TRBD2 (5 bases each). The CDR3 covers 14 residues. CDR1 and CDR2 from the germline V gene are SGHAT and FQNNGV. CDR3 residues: CASSPPGRLYVQYF. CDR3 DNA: TGTGCCAGCAGCCCCCCGGGACGTCTCTACGTGCAGTACTTC.

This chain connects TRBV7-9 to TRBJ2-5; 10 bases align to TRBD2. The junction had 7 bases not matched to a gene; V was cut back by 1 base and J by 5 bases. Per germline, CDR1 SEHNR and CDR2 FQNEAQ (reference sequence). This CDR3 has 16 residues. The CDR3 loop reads CASSLDTGLAMETQYF. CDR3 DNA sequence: TGTGCCAGCAGCTTAGACACGGGACTAGCGATGGAGACCCAGTACTTC.